This T cell receptor (beta chain) was profiled in a study of blood T cells in healthy people across ages. Study overall: With template switching, about one barcoded beta molecule was captured per two T cells.

Per germline, CDR1 MNHEY and CDR2 SMNVEV (reference sequence). The CDR3 extends over 15 amino acids. V was trimmed by 8 bases and J by 0 bases, leaving 14 bases between them. Isolating PBMCs gave at least 6.5 million of these cells per sample. A second roughly 7 to 11 cycle PCR used barcoded and J-beta primers. All cDNA molecules were each tagged by a template-switch adaptor with 12 random nucleotides. TCRdb re-derived calls from the 5' RACE reads in MiXCR, one entry per CDR3 protein. The table records more than 1.4 million distinct CDR3 sequences, approximately 42% of them present only once. This receptor was taken from a woman aged 18-29 years in good health. V gene TRBV27 combines with J gene TRBJ2-1, with a weak D call TRBD1 (5 bases). Sequencing input: blood. The CDR3: CASGKGRSSYNEQFF. The CDR3 DNA is TGTGCCAGCGGTAAGGGGCGGAGCTCCTACAATGAGCAGTTCTTC.